Below, 22 T cell receptor beta chains from the same sample are listed, as sequenced in a study of blood T cell repertoires in COVID-19 (dated by TCRdb to about 2020). Receptor amplification or capture employed the immunoSEQ multiplex PCR assay. Sourced from immuneACCESS, this table was stored by TCRdb with only in-frame sequences that have V and J called. A share of the clones is absent; for the studies checked, an unresolved V gene accounts for under half, and the remainder has no known explanation. The sample table contains nearly 95,000 clones; only one count was recorded for approximately 89% of them. The ten largest clonotypes hold 7.4% of the sample. The sequenced material came from peripheral blood. The origin of the receptors is a human donor with acute or convalescent COVID-19. The donor label of this sample is uncertain.

The DNA of the CDR3 is TGTGCCAGCAGGTGGGGGGCAACTAATGAAAAACTGTTTTTT. It encodes CASRWGATNEKLFF. V usage is TRBV2 and J usage is TRBJ1-4; a weak D match, TRBD1 (5 bases). The germline V gene has CDR1 SNHLY and CDR2 FYNNEI. Trimming pared 6 bases from V and 0 bases from J, leaving 8 bases between. The CDR3 is 14 residues long.

This chain joins TRBV4-1 and TRBJ2-3; 8 bases line up with TRBD2. Trimming at V came to 4 bases and at J to 5 bases, leaving 8 bases not matched to a gene. Germline V gene lookup returns CDR1 MGHRA and CDR2 YSYEKL. The CDR3 sequence is 15 residues long. The CDR3: CASSRSGGSQDTQYF. The CDR3 DNA sequence: TGCGCCAGCAGCCGAAGCGGGGGTAGTCAAGATACGCAGTATTTT.

This clone occurred once. This CDR3 reads CASRLYRQLESGNTIYF. The CDR3 bases are TGCGCCAGCAGACTGTACCGACAGTTAGAATCTGGAAACACCATATATTTT. The chain employs TRBV4-3 and TRBJ1-3, with D tentatively TRBD1 (5 bases). The CDR3 contains 17 residues. The germline gives CDR1 LGHNA, CDR2 YSLEER. V lost 6 bases and J lost 1, with 19 bases in between.

This rearrangement joins TRBV30 to TRBJ2-1; 10 positions agree with TRBD1. V shed 4 bases, J shed 8 bases, and the junction held 8 bases outside the gene matches. The CDR3 is 14 residues long. CDR1 and CDR2 (germline): GTSNPN, SVGIG (reference sequence). The CDR3 nucleotides are TGTGCCTGGACCCCGGGACAGGGGAGCGATGAGCAGTTCTTC. Protein: CAWTPGQGSDEQFF.

The chain is built from TRBV6-5 and TRBJ2-1; 11 bases are a match to TRBD2. Looked up from germline, CDR1 is MNHEY and CDR2 is SVGAGI. The CDR3 spans 16 residues. V shed 4 bases, J shed 8 bases, and the junction held 10 bases outside the gene matches. Written as DNA, the CDR3 is TGTGCCAGCAGTTCTTCCCGTAGCGGGGGGGCGTATGAGCAGTTCTTC. Translation: CASSSSRSGGAYEQFF.

DNA of the CDR3: TGTGCCAGCACCGAGTGGGTGACAGGAATTGAAGCTTTCTTT. This encodes CASTEWVTGIEAFF. The chain recombines TRBV28 with TRBJ1-1, with D tentatively TRBD1 (6 bases). Deletions cut 7 bases from V and 7 bases from J, with 19 bases between. This CDR3 spans 14 amino acids. Germline assignment: CDR1 MDHEN and CDR2 SYDVKM.

V usage is TRBV18 and J usage is TRBJ1-1; 7 bases are a match to TRBD1. CDR1 is KGHSH and CDR2 is LQKENI in the germline V gene. Trimming at V came to 4 bases and at J to 4 bases, leaving 6 bases not matched to a gene. CDR3 length: 14 amino acids. Written as DNA, the CDR3 is TGTGCCAGCTCACTAAACCCAGGGGGCACTGAAGCTTTCTTT. Translation: CASSLNPGGTEAFF.

Here the CDR3 reads CASSFGASTNEKLFF. The CDR3 DNA follows: TGCGCCAGCAGCTTTGGGGCTTCAACTAATGAAAAACTGTTTTTT. The V and J genes are TRBV5-1 and TRBJ1-4; perhaps TRBD1 as D (5 bases). Germline CDR1 is SGHRS and CDR2 is YFSETQ. V gave up 2 bases and J gave up 0 bases, with 8 bases separating them. The CDR3 runs 15 residues.

DNA of the CDR3: TGCAGCGTTTTAGGGGGGGGCACAGATACGCAGTATTTT. It encodes CSVLGGGTDTQYF. The chain couples TRBV29-1 to TRBJ2-3, with a tentative D call TRBD2 (7 bases). CDR1 is SQVTM, CDR2 ANQGSEA, per germline. The CDR3 covers 13 residues. Trimming removed 5 bases at V and 1 base at J, with 10 bases between.

V is TRBV6-5 and J is TRBJ1-4, with a possible D match to TRBD1 (5 bases). The CDR3 totals 15 residues. Germline V gives CDR1 MNHEY, CDR2 SVGAGI. Trimming left V 6 bases short and J 2 bases short, with 13 bases between. Here the CDR3 reads CASRNQGWTNEKLFF. The CDR3 DNA is TGTGCCAGCAGAAATCAGGGATGGACTAATGAAAAACTGTTTTTT.

This clone was recorded once. The rearrangement joins TRBV7-9 to TRBJ2-7; 9 bases are a match to TRBD2. CDR1 SEHNR and CDR2 FQNEAQ come from the germline V gene (reference sequence). The V gene end was trimmed by 5 bases and the J gene end by 0 bases; junction bases not matched to a gene: 5. The CDR3 is 15 amino acids. CDR3 in DNA: TGTGCCAGCAGCCCAGCGGGGGGCCCCTCCTACGAGCAGTACTTC. Its protein is CASSPAGGPSYEQYF.

The J gene is TRBJ1-1, the V gene TRBV11-3; D call uncertain. Germline CDR1 reads SGHNT; CDR2 reads YENEEA. V was cut by 1 base and J by 0 bases, with 15 bases left in between. This CDR3 region has 17 residues. CDR3 amino acids: CASSLGLGWRVNTEAFF. The CDR3 nucleotides are TGTGCCAGCAGCTTAGGGCTGGGTTGGCGGGTGAACACTGAAGCTTTCTTT.

CDR3 in amino acids: CASSETTSSTGELFF. CDR3 in DNA: TGTGCCAGCAGTGAGACGACTAGCTCTACCGGGGAGCTGTTTTTT. The J gene is TRBJ2-2, the V gene TRBV2, with 7 bases that match TRBD2. From germline, CDR1 is SNHLY and CDR2 FYNNEI. The CDR3 spans 15 residues. V lost 3 bases, J lost 5 bases, and 6 bases stayed unmatched.

V gene TRBV18 combines with J gene TRBJ2-3, with TRBD2 matching over 7 bases. The CDR3 loop spans 16 amino acids. The germline V gene has CDR1 KGHSH and CDR2 LQKENI. The V and J ends lost 2 bases and 1 base, in that order; junction bases with no gene match: 6. DNA of the CDR3: TGTGCCAGCTCACCATGGAGCGGGGCCCGCACAGATACGCAGTATTTT. It encodes CASSPWSGARTDTQYF. The whole variable domain, filled in from reference TRBV18 and TRBJ2-3, reads NAGVMQNPRHLVRRRGQEARLRCSPMKGHSHVYWYRQLPEEGLKFMVYLQKENIIDESGMPKERFSAEFPKEGPSILRIQQVVRGDSAAYFCASSPWSGARTDTQYFGPGTRLTVL.

The chain links TRBV6-1 to TRBJ2-7; maybe TRBD2 (6 bases). The CDR3 length is 14 residues. Germline V lookup: CDR1 MNHNS, CDR2 SASEGT. With 2 bases removed from V and 5 bases from J, the gap between germline ends came to 13 bases. CDR3: CASSEHGGEDEQYF. The CDR3 region has the DNA TGTGCCAGCAGTGAACACGGGGGTGAGGACGAGCAGTACTTC.

As regards this clone: The same CDR3 arises from other DNA sequences in this sample as well. The DNA of the CDR3 is TGTGCCAGCTCACCCTCTTCACAGGGGACCTACGAGCAGTACTTC. Amino acid sequence: CASSPSSQGTYEQYF. J is TRBJ2-7 and V is TRBV18, with 7 bases aligning to TRBD1. CDR3 size: 15 residues. The J segment lost 2 bases and the V segment lost 3 bases, leaving 7 bases of the junction unmatched. Germline lookup yields CDR1 KGHSH and CDR2 LQKENI.

The chain recombines TRBV7-3 with TRBJ1-1; D unresolved. This CDR3 comprises 14 residues. Germline V lookup: CDR1 SGHTA, CDR2 FQGTGA. Trimming took off 2 bases at V and 1 base at J, with 8 bases between the two ends. CDR3 loop: CASSLLAGNTEAFF. The DNA for the CDR3 is TGTGCCAGCAGCTTATTGGCGGGGAACACTGAAGCTTTCTTT.

This chain joins TRBV28 and TRBJ1-2, with D possibly TRBD1 on 5 matching bases. This CDR3 region has 11 residues. Germline assignment: CDR1 MDHEN and CDR2 SYDVKM. This CDR3 is CAGGTDYGYTF. CDR3 in DNA: TGTGCTGGGGGGACCGACTATGGCTACACCTTC.

The V and J genes are TRBV7-2 and TRBJ2-5; 8 bases are shared with TRBD2. V lost 6 bases and J lost 9; bases outside the gene matches: 21. Germline CDR1 reads SGHTA; CDR2 reads FQGNSA. The CDR3 loop spans 17 amino acids. The CDR3 spells CASRPRPGGLGWRPQYF. The CDR3 DNA is TGTGCCAGCAGGCCCCGGCCGGGGGGACTAGGGTGGAGGCCCCAGTACTTC.

This chain joins TRBV19 and TRBJ2-1, with TRBD1 matching over 8 bases. This CDR3 has 15 residues. Germline lookup yields CDR1 LNHDA and CDR2 SQIVND (reference sequence). V was pared by 3 bases and J by 6 bases, with 7 bases of the junction left unmatched. The CDR3 here is CASSIPGGASNEQFF. CDR3 sequence (DNA): TGTGCCAGTAGTATCCCAGGGGGCGCCTCCAATGAGCAGTTCTTC.

The chain uses TRBV5-1 and TRBJ1-1, with D unresolved. This CDR3 comprises 15 residues. Trimming pared 1 base from V and 1 base from J, leaving 11 bases between. CDR1 SGHRS and CDR2 YFSETQ come from the germline V gene. CDR3 sequence: CASSLMGAANTEAFF. In nucleotides, the CDR3 is TGCGCCAGCAGCTTGATGGGCGCAGCGAACACTGAAGCTTTCTTT.

The chain uses TRBV24-1 and TRBJ1-4, with a tentative D call TRBD1 (5 bases). The CDR3 contains 14 residues. Germline CDR1 is KGHDR and CDR2 is SFDVKD. Deletions cut 7 bases from V and 2 bases from J, with 10 bases between. CDR3 in amino acids: CATSRVKTNEKLFF. In DNA, the CDR3 is TGTGCCACCAGCAGGGTGAAGACTAATGAAAAACTGTTTTTT.